The rows below give T cell receptor beta chains drawn from one sample of a study of cytomegalovirus exposure and HLA in healthy donors. The table came from immunoSEQ multiplex PCR; TCRdb's copy has only in-frame clones and leaves some out. The data contain about 79,000 clones, approximately 74% of them singletons. Specimen: PBMCs. The receptor set was obtained from a man in his forties in good health and CMV-seropositive. CDR3s include the opening cysteine and the closing phenylalanine or tryptophan. Fields, in order: D gene, V gene, J gene, clone size, CDR3 DNA, CDR3 protein. A D gene is named only where the DNA matches it firmly. For some rows the clone size is stated as once, few or many, or as a class when expanded; others skip it.

NA	TRBV9	TRBJ1-1	NA	TGTGCCAGCAGCGTGACCCCGGGAAGGAACACTGAAGCTTTCTTT	CASSVTPGRNTEAFF
TRBD1	TRBV4-2	TRBJ1-5	NA	TGTGCCAGCAGCCTACGGACAGGGGCGGAAAATCAGCCCCAGCATTTT	CASSLRTGAENQPQHF
TRBD1	TRBV11-2	TRBJ2-7	once	TGTGCCAGCAGCCCCCGGGGACAGGGAGTAGGTGAGCAGTACTTC	CASSPRGQGVGEQYF
NA	TRBV28	TRBJ1-5	NA	TGTGCCAGCACCCCATGGAGGGGAAATAGCAATCAGCCCCAGCATTTT	CASTPWRGNSNQPQHF
TRBD1	TRBV6-1	TRBJ1-2	NA	TGTGCCAGCAGGCAGGACAGGGGGCTCGGCTACACCTTC	CASRQDRGLGYTF
TRBD2	TRBV7-3	TRBJ2-5	NA	TGTGCCAGCAGCAGCGGGACGGTTCTCCAAGAGACCCAGTACTTC	CASSSGTVLQETQYF
NA	TRBV11-2	TRBJ2-3	few	TGTGCCAGCAGCTTACGGGGGGCCCTCACAGATACGCAGTATTTT	CASSLRGALTDTQYF
TRBD2	TRBV19	TRBJ2-7	NA	TGTGCCAGTAGTACCGGGACTAGCGGGACCTACGAGCAGTACTTC	CASSTGTSGTYEQYF
TRBD1	TRBV7-9	TRBJ2-4	few	TGTGCCAGCAGCTTGCGAGGGGGCGAGTCCAAAAACATTCAGTACTTC	CASSLRGGESKNIQYF
NA	TRBV25-1	TRBJ1-4	few	TGTGCCAGCAGTGAACCGACTGGGAATGAAAAACTGTTTTTT	CASSEPTGNEKLFF
TRBD1	TRBV7-6	TRBJ1-1	few	TGTGCCAGCAGCTTAATGACAGGGGGCACTGAAGCTTTCTTT	CASSLMTGGTEAFF
NA	TRBV30	TRBJ2-3	NA	TGTGCCTGGAGTCTAGTTGGGGATACGCAGTATTTT	CAWSLVGDTQYF
NA	TRBV6-5	TRBJ2-3	NA	TGTGCCAGCCTGTATGCAGATACGCAGTATTTT	CASLYADTQYF
NA	TRBV28	TRBJ1-1	NA	TGTGCCAGCAGTTTCTACAGACCGAACACTGAAGCTTTCTTT	CASSFYRPNTEAFF
TRBD2	TRBV7-9	TRBJ2-5	NA	TGTGCCAGCAGCCCTGGGACTAGCGGGGGGGCCGTAGAGACCCAGTACTTC	CASSPGTSGGAVETQYF
TRBD1	TRBV11-3	TRBJ2-7	NA	TGTGCCAGCAGCGTACAGGGGGGCGAGCAGTACTTC	CASSVQGGEQYF
TRBD1	TRBV6-6	TRBJ2-5	NA	TGTGCCAGCAGTTTGGACAGGGTGGTGGAGACCCAGTACTTC	CASSLDRVVETQYF
TRBD2	TRBV6-4	TRBJ2-3	NA	TGTGCCAGCAAGGCTAGCGGGGTCACAGATACGCAGTATTTT	CASKASGVTDTQYF
NA	TRBV7-8	TRBJ2-7	few	TGTGCCAGCAGCTTAGTCCAGGTGACCTACGAGCAGTACTTC	CASSLVQVTYEQYF
TRBD1	TRBV6-6	TRBJ1-6	once	TGTGCCAGCAGTTACCCGACAGGGGATAATTCACCCCTCCACTTT	CASSYPTGDNSPLHF
NA	TRBV27	TRBJ1-5	NA	TGTGCCAGCAGTTCAGGGGCGAAACAGCCCCAGCATTTT	CASSSGAKQPQHF
TRBD2	TRBV6-5	TRBJ2-7	NA	TGTGCCAGCAGTTACGGTTCGGGGGGCGAGCAGTACTTC	CASSYGSGGEQYF
TRBD2	TRBV29-1	TRBJ2-7	once	TGCAGCGTCGAGGGTCTAGCGGGGCAAGAGCAGTACTTC	CSVEGLAGQEQYF
NA	TRBV19	TRBJ1-5	few	TGTGCCAGTAGTTCCCATAGGGCAGGGGAGATCAATCAGCCCCAGCATTTT	CASSSHRAGEINQPQHF
NA	TRBV28	TRBJ2-7	NA	TGTGCCAGCAGTCTAGGGGGGGGGACGGGCGAGCAGTACTTC	CASSLGGGTGEQYF
TRBD1	TRBV4-1	TRBJ1-1	NA	TGCGCCAGCAGCCAAGATAGGGACAGGGGGCTCAAATACACTGAAGCTTTCTTT	CASSQDRDRGLKYTEAFF
NA	TRBV25-1	TRBJ2-1	NA	TGTGCCAGCAGTGCGAGGCCCAATGAGCAGTTCTTC	CASSARPNEQFF
NA	TRBV7-9	TRBJ2-5	NA	TGTGCCAGCAGCAACGGCGGGGGCGCACAAGAGACCCAGTACTTC	CASSNGGGAQETQYF
TRBD1	TRBV6-6	TRBJ1-2	NA	TGTGCCAGCAGTAACCGGGACAGGTATCCTCATGGCTACACCTTC	CASSNRDRYPHGYTF
NA	TRBV6-5	TRBJ1-1	NA	TGTGCCAGCAGTAACAGGGTGAGAGAAACTGAAGCTTTCTTT	CASSNRVRETEAFF
TRBD1	TRBV30	TRBJ1-2	NA	TGTGCCTGGATCCCCGGGACAGGGTATGGCTACACCTTC	CAWIPGTGYGYTF
TRBD1	TRBV6-1	TRBJ1-4	NA	TGTGCCAGCAGTGAAAAGGGGGACAGAGGTTATGAAAAACTGTTTTTT	CASSEKGDRGYEKLFF
TRBD2	TRBV5-1	TRBJ2-2	NA	TGCGCCAGCAGCTATGGGGGGACTAGCGGGAGATACACCGGGGAGCTGTTTTTT	CASSYGGTSGRYTGELFF
TRBD1	TRBV5-1	TRBJ1-5	NA	TGCGCCAGCAGCTCCCGCCTCGACAGGGGTAGCAATCAGCCCCAGCATTTT	CASSSRLDRGSNQPQHF
TRBD1	TRBV12-5	TRBJ1-1	NA	TGTGCTAGTGGTCCGGACCCGGGACAGGGCGGCACTGAAGCTTTCTTT	CASGPDPGQGGTEAFF
TRBD1	TRBV5-1	TRBJ2-7	NA	TGCGCCAGCAGCCTAGGGACAGTATCCTACGAGCAGTACTTC	CASSLGTVSYEQYF
NA	TRBV28	TRBJ1-2	few	TGTGCCAGCACCACCAACGGTGGCTACACCTTC	CASTTNGGYTF
NA	TRBV2	TRBJ1-3	once	TGTGCCGGCAGGGTTGGGACTGAGGGAAACACCATATATTTT	CAGRVGTEGNTIYF
TRBD1	TRBV9	TRBJ2-7	once	TGTGCCAGCAGCCTAGAGGACAGGGCTTTAACCTACGAGCAGTACTTC	CASSLEDRALTYEQYF
NA	TRBV9	TRBJ1-2	NA	TGTGCCAGCAGCGTAGCTAGCCTAGCGGAGGGCTACACCTTC	CASSVASLAEGYTF
TRBD1	TRBV7-2	TRBJ1-1	NA	TGTGCCAGCGCTCAAGGGACAGGGGTGGAAGCTTTCTTT	CASAQGTGVEAFF
NA	TRBV19	TRBJ1-5	NA	TGTGCCAGTAGTAGCGGGAGTCAGCCCCAGCATTTT	CASSSGSQPQHF
TRBD2	TRBV5-6	TRBJ2-1	NA	TGTGCCAGCAGCTTGGCCGGAAGCGGGGGGGAGGGTGAGCAGTTCTTC	CASSLAGSGGEGEQFF
TRBD2	TRBV19	TRBJ2-5	NA	TGTGCCAGTACCAACGGGGGGAGGGAGGGGACCCAGTACTTC	CASTNGGREGTQYF
TRBD2	TRBV30	TRBJ2-7	NA	TGTGCCTGGGACATAGCGGGAGGAGTGGGGGAGCAGTACTTC	CAWDIAGGVGEQYF
TRBD1	TRBV5-6	TRBJ1-6	few	TGTGCCAGCAGCTGGACGAAGGGGGCGCCCAATTCACCCCTCCACTTT	CASSWTKGAPNSPLHF
NA	TRBV10-3	TRBJ2-3	NA	TGTGCCATCAGTGAGACAACCGCAGGGAACGATCAAGGGATCACAGATACGCAGTATTTT	CAISETTAGNDQGITDTQYF
NA	TRBV6-1	TRBJ2-3	NA	TGTGCCAGCAATACGATGGGACTGATCACAGATACGCAGTATTTT	CASNTMGLITDTQYF
TRBD1	TRBV27	TRBJ1-5	NA	TGTGCCAGCAGTCGGACCACAGGGGGCAATCAGCCCCAGCATTTT	CASSRTTGGNQPQHF
TRBD1	TRBV28	TRBJ2-4	NA	TGTGCCAGCAGTTTTGATCACGGACAGGGGGAGATGCAAAACATTCAGTACTTC	CASSFDHGQGEMQNIQYF
NA	TRBV6-5	TRBJ2-7	NA	TGTGCCAGCACTAGGACAGTGGGCTCCTACGAGCAGTACTTC	CASTRTVGSYEQYF